Listed below are T cell receptor beta chains from one sample, sequenced in a study of shared clonotypes between healthy human individuals. Generated by immunoSEQ multiplex PCR, the TCRdb table keeps only in-frame clones and is missing some. The table shows roughly 2.1 million clones, with 85% to 95% occurring only once. Material: naive CD8+ T cells from PBMCs. The receptors here all came from a man aged 18 to 29 in good health. Some clones in this sample may be carry-over from other donors' samples. Both conserved end residues are part of each CDR3.

v_call	j_call	cdr3_aa
TRBV15	TRBJ2-1	CATSNGLAVNNEQFF
TRBV6-6	TRBJ2-7	CASSYWDEQYF
TRBV7-9	TRBJ2-6	CASSLPGVTGANVLTF
TRBV4-2	TRBJ2-7	CATGQGGSYEQYF
TRBV7-9	TRBJ2-3	CASSSLAFQTDTQYF
TRBV5-6	TRBJ2-7	CASSQDMNSGRGDYEQYF
TRBV10-2	TRBJ2-1	CASSGPIAGSYNEQFF
TRBV9	TRBJ1-2	CASSASVGAWGYTF
TRBV15	TRBJ2-7	CATSRTRQGPYEQYF
TRBV18	TRBJ2-1	CASSELSGRRATYNEQFF
TRBV9	TRBJ2-2	CASSYLSGELFF
TRBV4-3	TRBJ2-7	CASSQDGVSQYF
TRBV9	TRBJ1-2	CASSLRNRDDAYGYTF
TRBV25-1	TRBJ2-7	CASSDFSGGEQYF
TRBV9	TRBJ1-1	CASSWGRNTEAFF
TRBV10-3	TRBJ2-1	CAISEPGHSYNEQFF
TRBV14	TRBJ2-7	CASSQFGYEQYF
TRBV2	TRBJ1-5	CASSEEGAQPQHF
TRBV2	TRBJ1-5	CASSERFNQPQHF
TRBV6-5	TRBJ2-5	CASVGGARETQYF
TRBV6-1	TRBJ1-1	CASSEQTEDTEAFF
TRBV18	TRBJ1-2	CASSPPFTGNYGYTF
TRBV29-1	TRBJ2-7	CSVEFAGGSYEQYF
TRBV7-7	TRBJ1-2	CASSLRARGSYDYTF
TRBV29-1	TRBJ2-1	CSALGAGDEQFF
TRBV5-6	TRBJ1-4	CASSSGTGDEKLFF
TRBV18	TRBJ2-5	CASSPAGTQETQYF
TRBV27	TRBJ2-5	CASSSRLADQETQYF
TRBV5-1	TRBJ2-5	CASSPHIRETQYF
TRBV7-6	TRBJ2-6	CASSGRTGALPATGANVLTF
TRBV5-1	TRBJ1-2	CASSLGTTQGYGYTF
TRBV19	TRBJ2-1	CASSISQGGRNEQFF
TRBV5-1	TRBJ1-1	CASSSLDRTVKLNTEAFF
TRBV15	TRBJ1-5	CATSKSGQTNQPQHF
TRBV7-9	TRBJ2-1	CASSHAGGEQFF
TRBV2	TRBJ2-1	CASSTSSGRVYNEQFF
TRBV27	TRBJ1-4	CASSFHPGNRNEKLFF
TRBV7-9	TRBJ2-3	CASFQPRAGGNMFTDTQYF
TRBV30	TRBJ1-1	CAWSEDHTEAFF
TRBV4-1	TRBJ1-1	CASSQTPNRGTEAFF
TRBV7-9	TRBJ2-7	CASSFSGQTYEQYF
TRBV29-1	TRBJ2-6	CSVERSGGIGANVLTF
TRBV5-1	TRBJ2-5	CASSLANRKETQYF
TRBV28	TRBJ2-7	CASSFRLAGGHEQYF
TRBV27	TRBJ2-1	CASSLLGDRGYEQFF